These T cell receptor beta chains were read from a single sample in a study of blood T cell repertoires in COVID-19. The assay was immunoSEQ multiplex PCR, and TCRdb's table has in-frame clones only and misses some. The sample includes about 160,000 clones, 75% to 90% of them seen just once. The sequenced material came from PBMCs or T cells enriched from blood (not recorded which). The source of these receptors is a woman aged 60-75 years who had recovered from COVID-19. The CDR3 runs from the conserved cysteine through the conserved F or W. A D gene is named only where the DNA matches it firmly.

d_gene | j_gene | v_gene | CDR3aa
- | TRBJ1-5 | TRBV12-3/TRBV12-4 | CASSSLGQGKHF
TRBD1 | TRBJ1-2 | TRBV5-1 | CASSPTGGGYTF
TRBD1 | TRBJ2-2 | TRBV15 | CATSARDRDTGELFF
TRBD1 | TRBJ2-1 | TRBV23-1 | CAKTQGARYNEQFF
- | TRBJ1-2 | TRBV24-1 | CATSEAGVYGYTF
TRBD2 | TRBJ2-7 | TRBV7-2 | CASSPRTSGEEQYF
TRBD1 | TRBJ1-3 | TRBV10-2 | CASSDTGAQGNTIYF
TRBD2 | TRBJ2-3 | TRBV29-1 | CSVEGASGFVADTQYF
- | TRBJ2-3 | TRBV30 | CAWSVGALDTDTQYF
TRBD2 | TRBJ2-7 | TRBV11-1 | CASSTSGGLYEQYF
TRBD2 | TRBJ2-1 | TRBV5-1 | CASSLFSSFFAGDAKIGNEQFF
- | TRBJ2-2 | TRBV3-1/TRBV3-2 | CASSQGVLAGGELFF
- | TRBJ1-2 | TRBV5-4 | CASSLSPSGGGYTF
TRBD1 | TRBJ1-5 | TRBV30 | CAWSAQGGNQPQHF
TRBD1 | TRBJ1-1 | TRBV5-1 | CASSFRDRNTEAFF
TRBD1 | TRBJ1-5 | TRBV19 | CASRNPGQGSNQPQHF
- | TRBJ1-2 | TRBV12-2 | CASRPQGMGYTF
- | TRBJ2-3 | TRBV9 | CASSISPVRTDTQYF
TRBD2 | TRBJ2-3 | TRBV5-1 | CASSSLSGGASTDTQYF
TRBD1 | TRBJ1-1 | TRBV7-9 | CASSLGDRTGRPNTEAFF
- | TRBJ1-1 | TRBV6-2/TRBV6-3 | CASSVGGRSEAFF
- | TRBJ2-1 | TRBV9 | CASSVQGGIRNEQFF
TRBD2 | TRBJ2-3 | TRBV4-2 | CASSQRGGADTQYF
- | TRBJ1-4 | TRBV27 | CASSLVPGHRNEKLFF
- | TRBJ1-5 | TRBV5-6 | CASSLSVSGNQPQHF
- | TRBJ1-1 | TRBV12-3/TRBV12-4 | CASRPAGTAGAFF
- | TRBJ1-1 | TRBV2 | CASGRQALGTEAFF
TRBD1 | TRBJ2-7 | TRBV3-1/TRBV3-2 | CASSQGQGRSLFYF
- | TRBJ2-5 | TRBV4-2 | CASSQSHSGGETQYF
TRBD1 | TRBJ2-1 | TRBV19 | CASSIHRDRLYNEQFF
TRBD1 | TRBJ1-2 | TRBV6-5 | CASSSLTGAYRNGYTF
TRBD1 | TRBJ2-1 | TRBV5-4 | CASSPGTGAFNEQFF
TRBD1 | TRBJ1-2 | TRBV27 | CASSPRQGWDYGYTF
TRBD1 | TRBJ2-7 | TRBV7-3 | CASSSGTGGFNEQYF
- | TRBJ2-3 | TRBV4-1 | CASSQGGRGTDTQYF
- | TRBJ2-3 | TRBV29-1 | CSVTRDTDTQYF
- | TRBJ2-1 | TRBV19 | CASSPWTPYNEQFF
TRBD2 | TRBJ2-1 | TRBV7-2 | CASSSLAGAEQFF
TRBD1 | TRBJ1-6 | TRBV27 | CASSSLDRAPYNSPLHF
TRBD2 | TRBJ2-2 | TRBV2 | CASSEAVAGGTGELFF
- | TRBJ1-1 | TRBV5-1 | CASSLGGPYSAFF
- | TRBJ2-4 | TRBV21-1 | CASGGQGVAKNIQYF
- | TRBJ1-1 | TRBV2 | CASRQMNTEAFF
TRBD1 | TRBJ1-6 | TRBV7-8 | CASSLDDRDNSPLHF
- | TRBJ2-5 | TRBV19 | CASSPQGPKETQYF
TRBD2 | TRBJ2-2 | TRBV2 | CASADPTSGGSIGELFF
TRBD2 | TRBJ2-2 | TRBV11-2 | CASSLALAGAANTGELFF
- | TRBJ1-3 | TRBV6-1 | CASSGQQGENTIYF
TRBD2 | TRBJ2-1 | TRBV2 | CASSGPSGGTLSSYNEQFF
- | TRBJ1-5 | TRBV19 | CASSIVLDQPQHF
TRBD1 | TRBJ1-4 | TRBV6-5 | CASSPYRGGSEKLFF
- | TRBJ1-2 | TRBV4-2 | CASSQEVDSRYTF
- | TRBJ2-3 | TRBV12-3/TRBV12-4 | CASWLGGSAQYF
TRBD1 | TRBJ2-7 | TRBV10-3 | CAISPTGTGDGGQYF
TRBD2 | TRBJ2-1 | TRBV19 | CASRISGGARNEQFF